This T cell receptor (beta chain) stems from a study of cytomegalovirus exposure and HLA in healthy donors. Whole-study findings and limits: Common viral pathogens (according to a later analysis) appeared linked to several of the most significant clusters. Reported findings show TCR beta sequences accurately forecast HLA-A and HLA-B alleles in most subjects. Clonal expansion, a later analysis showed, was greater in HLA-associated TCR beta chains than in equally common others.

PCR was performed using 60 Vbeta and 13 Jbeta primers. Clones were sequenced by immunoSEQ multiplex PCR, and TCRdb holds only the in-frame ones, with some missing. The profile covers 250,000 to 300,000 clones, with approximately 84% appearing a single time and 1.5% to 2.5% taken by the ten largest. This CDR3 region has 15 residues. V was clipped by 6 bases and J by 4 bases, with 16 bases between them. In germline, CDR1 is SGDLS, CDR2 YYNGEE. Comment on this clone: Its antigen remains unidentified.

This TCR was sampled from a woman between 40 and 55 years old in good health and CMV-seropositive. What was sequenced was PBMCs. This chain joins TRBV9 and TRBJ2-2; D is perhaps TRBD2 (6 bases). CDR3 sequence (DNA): TGTGCCAGCAACGCCAGCGGGTTGGGCACCGGGGAGCTGTTTTTT. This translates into CASNASGLGTGELFF.